This is a list of T cell receptor beta chains from one sample in a study of CD8+CD57+ T cells in acquired aplastic anemia. TCRdb re-derived calls from the reads in MiXCR, one entry per CDR3 protein. Of roughly 170,000 distinct CDR3 sequences in the sample, about half were seen once. Sequenced material: sorted CD4+, CD8+, or CD8+CD57+ T cells (not recorded which) from PBMCs. The receptors stem from a human donor with aplastic anemia. Each CDR3 is given with its conserved first and last residue. Fields, in order: J gene, V gene, clone size, D gene, CDR3 protein, CDR3 DNA. A D gene is named only where the DNA matches it firmly. Only part of the rows carry a size: once, few, many, or a class if the clone is expanded.

>TRBJ2-7|TRBV11-3|many|NA
CASSLVGGREQYF
TGTGCCAGCAGCTTGGTAGGCGGTCGCGAGCAGTACTTC
>TRBJ1-6|TRBV4-1|many|TRBD1
CASSQTGGGSPLHF
TGCGCCAGCAGCCAGACAGGGGGGGGGTCACCCCTCCACTTT
>TRBJ1-2|TRBV9|NA|NA
CASSAGGRGYTF
TGTGCCAGCAGCGCCGGCGGGCGGGGCTACACCTTC
>TRBJ2-7|TRBV24-1|NA|NA
CATSANSSPYEQYF
TGTGCCACCAGTGCCAACAGTAGCCCCTACGAGCAGTACTTC
>TRBJ2-7|TRBV11-2|many|NA
CASSSGQTSHEQYF
TGTGCCAGCAGCTCCGGACAAACATCCCACGAGCAGTACTTC
>TRBJ2-1|TRBV6-1|NA|TRBD2
CASRRTSGGGGVFF
TGTGCCAGCAGGAGGACTAGCGGGGGGGGCGGGGTGTTCTTC
>TRBJ2-3|TRBV5-1|many|NA
CASSGGSGDTQYF
TGCGCCAGCAGCGGGGGCTCCGGAGATACGCAGTATTTT
>TRBJ1-1|TRBV10-3|few|NA
CAISLNPNTEAFF
TGTGCCATCAGCCTGAACCCGAACACTGAAGCTTTCTTT
>TRBJ1-2|TRBV7-9|once|NA
CASSLVGTYGYTF
TGTGCCAGCAGCTTAGTCGGGACGTATGGCTACACCTTC
>TRBJ1-2|TRBV20-1|many|NA
CSARTGYNPDGYTF
TGCAGTGCACGGACCGGATATAACCCAGATGGCTACACCTTC
>TRBJ2-3|TRBV12-3/TRBV12-4|many|NA
CASSLGEFPTDTQYF
TGTGCCAGCAGTTTGGGGGAGTTCCCCACAGATACGCAGTATTTT
>TRBJ1-1|TRBV2|many|NA
CASSKTGATEAFF
TGTGCCAGCAGTAAGACAGGAGCCACTGAAGCTTTCTTT
>TRBJ1-5|TRBV10-3|NA|TRBD1
CAISSTGAEYSNQPQHF
TGTGCCATCAGTTCAACAGGGGCGGAATATAGCAATCAGCCCCAGCATTTT
>TRBJ2-7|TRBV7-3|NA|NA
CASSSTGAYEQYF
TGTGCCAGCAGCAGCACTGGGGCCTACGAGCAGTACTTC
>TRBJ1-2|TRBV2|NA|NA
CASSGRGGEYGYTF
TGTGCCAGCAGTGGACGGGGGGGAGAGTATGGCTACACCTTC
>TRBJ2-1|TRBV5-1|many|NA
CASSPGDGSSYNEQFF
TGCGCCAGCAGCCCGGGGGACGGCAGCTCCTACAATGAGCAGTTCTTC
>TRBJ1-2|TRBV7-8|NA|TRBD1
CASSLTGGSNYGYTF
TGTGCCAGCAGCTTAACAGGGGGCTCGAACTATGGCTACACCTTC
>TRBJ2-7|TRBV9|many|TRBD1
CASTKGTGSSYEQYF
TGTGCCAGCACCAAAGGGACAGGGAGCTCCTACGAGCAGTACTTC
>TRBJ2-2|TRBV5-1|many|TRBD1
CASSSNRGLAGELFF
TGCGCCAGCAGCTCAAACAGGGGGCTCGCCGGGGAGCTGTTTTTT
>TRBJ2-3|TRBV7-8|NA|NA
CASSTAGDTQYF
TGTGCCAGCAGCACCGCAGGAGATACGCAGTATTTT
>TRBJ2-2|TRBV20-1|NA|NA
CSARDGVGGELFF
TGCAGTGCTAGAGATGGGGTCGGGGGGGAGCTGTTTTTT
>TRBJ2-1|TRBV19|once|TRBD2
CASSIEPSGYNEQFF
TGTGCCAGTAGTATCGAGCCTAGCGGCTACAATGAGCAGTTCTTC
>TRBJ1-1|TRBV12-3/TRBV12-4|many|NA
CASGKGQYTEAFF
TGTGCCAGCGGGAAAGGACAGTACACTGAAGCTTTCTTT
>TRBJ1-5|TRBV19|NA|NA
CASSIDLSDNQPQHF
TGTGCCAGTAGTATAGATTTGTCAGACAATCAGCCCCAGCATTTT